The 3 T cell receptor beta chains in this list originate from one sample, sequenced in a study of blood T cell repertoires in COVID-19. Sequenced by immunoSEQ multiplex PCR; TCRdb stores in-frame clones only, minus some. This table holds 150,000 to 180,000 clones, approximately 85% found once. The sample comprised peripheral blood. These receptor sequences come from a man in his fifties or sixties with COVID-19, enrolled during active disease.

J is TRBJ1-5 and V is TRBV28; 7 positions agree with TRBD1. The V and J ends lost 5 bases and 7 bases, in that order; junction bases with no gene match: 8. The CDR3 covers 14 residues. The germline gives CDR1 MDHEN, CDR2 SYDVKM. In DNA, the CDR3 is TGTGCCAGCAGTAAAAGACAGGGTAAGCAGCCCCAGCATTTT. This codes for CASSKRQGKQPQHF.

As regards this clone: This sample includes further DNA sequences coding for the same CDR3. The chain uses TRBV18 and TRBJ2-2, with TRBD1 matching over 9 bases. V was pared by 3 bases and J by 1 base, with 0 bases of the junction left unmatched. This CDR3 is 15 amino acids long. Germline V gene sequence: CDR1 KGHSH, CDR2 LQKENI. The CDR3 loop reads CASSPGQGNTGELFF. In DNA, the CDR3 is TGTGCCAGCTCACCGGGACAGGGGAACACCGGGGAGCTGTTTTTT.

This chain uses TRBV6-5 with TRBJ1-2, with D perhaps matching TRBD1 (6 bases). The CDR3 extends over 14 amino acids. Germline values: CDR1 MNHEY, CDR2 SVGAGI. Between the trimmed V and J ends, which lost 8 bases and 5 bases, there was a span of 18 bases. This chain's CDR3 is CASSSRTAFYGYTF. CDR3 coding DNA: TGTGCCAGCTCGTCGCGGACAGCTTTTTATGGCTACACCTTC.